This T cell receptor beta chain was captured in a study of cytomegalovirus exposure and HLA in healthy donors. PCR amplification relied on 60 Vbeta primers (plus 13 Jbeta primers). In the source study's methods: Unique TCR beta chains numbered 60 million to 100 million in a later analysis, with about 9.9 million shared. Measured with immunoSEQ multiplex PCR; TCRdb has only the in-frame clones, and not every one. That table furnishes V, J and clone size, whereas the DNA furnished D and trimming. The data show over 150,000 clones, approximately 79% seen once. Study-level findings and limits: The authors later found HLA-associated TCR beta chains more clonally expanded than equally common others. In a later analysis, most CMV-associated TCR beta chains appeared HLA-restricted.

V gave up 5 bases and J gave up 4 bases, with 18 bases separating them. The CDR3 is made up of 16 amino acids. From germline, CDR1 is SEHNR and CDR2 FQNEAQ (reference sequence). As regards this clone: Its antigen remains unidentified.

The chain couples TRBV7-9 to TRBJ1-3; a possible D gene is TRBD1 (6 bases). Material for sequencing was PBMCs. The source of this sequence is a man aged 55 to 70 in good health and CMV-seronegative. The CDR3 here is CASSHYRDVLGNTIYF. In nucleotides, the CDR3 is TGTGCCAGCAGCCACTACAGGGATGTACTAGGAAACACCATATATTTT.